This TCR beta chain comes out of a study of blood T cell repertoires in COVID-19. Trimming cost V 0 bases and J 8 bases, with 14 bases left between them. The CDR3 has 14 amino acids. Germline V gene lookup returns CDR1 SGDLS and CDR2 YYNGEE. TCRdb keeps only in-frame clones here, not all; method: immunoSEQ multiplex PCR. The sample lists 250,000 to 350,000 clones; about 90% were seen once. The V and J genes are TRBV9 and TRBJ1-2; D not resolved. Sequencing was carried out using peripheral blood. The source of this sequence is a woman aged 30 to 39 with COVID-19, enrolled during active disease. The CDR3 region is CASSVDGGNRGYTF. The CDR3 nucleotides read TGTGCCAGCAGCGTAGATGGCGGAAATCGGGGCTACACCTTC.